This T cell receptor (beta chain) came from a study of T cell changes during pregnancy in multiple sclerosis. The CDR3 consists of 16 residues. The V and J ends lost 5 bases and 3 bases, in that order; junction bases with no gene match: 11. CDR1 is SGHTA, CDR2 FQGNSA, per germline. The table came from immunoSEQ multiplex PCR; TCRdb's copy has only in-frame clones and leaves some out. The sample shows tens of thousands of clones, 70% to 90% of them seen only once. The sequence was obtained from a female donor in good health, enrolled as a control in a pregnancy study. The specimen comprised CD8+ T cells from peripheral blood mononuclear cells, sampled after pregnancy. The chain has TRBV7-2 and TRBJ2-5; 8 bases agree with TRBD1. The DNA for the CDR3 is TGTGCCAGCAGCGACCGGGACAGGTACGCGGAAGAGACCCAGTACTTC. Its protein is CASSDRDRYAEETQYF.